The clone carrying this T cell receptor (beta chain) showed up just a few times. Data came from immunoSEQ multiplex PCR; TCRdb stores just in-frame clones and leaves some out. The data contain 94,000 or so clones, 70% to 85% of them singletons. Time point indicated: baseline pretreatment blood. Sample treatment: 15 Gy SBRT to primary tumor, nephrectomy 4 weeks later. The data originate from a study of radiation and T cells in renal cell carcinoma. This sequence was found in a man in his fifties or sixties with renal cell carcinoma. The source was blood, collected from a patient whose treatment included radiotherapy and nephrectomy.

The CDR3 DNA reads as TGTGCCAGCTTGACAGGGGGCCGCACAGATACGCAGTATTTT. Its protein product is CASLTGGRTDTQYF. The chain combines TRBV28 with TRBJ2-3; 10 bases line up with TRBD1. Per the germline V gene, CDR1 is MDHEN and CDR2 is SYDVKM. V lost 8 bases and J lost 1; bases outside the gene matches: 3. The CDR3 has 14 amino acids.